Listed here are 11 T cell receptor beta chains from one sample, sequenced in a study of PD-L1 blockade in urothelial cancer. Measured with immunoSEQ multiplex PCR; TCRdb has only the in-frame clones, and not every one. The repertoire holds under 45,000 clones, approximately 83% seen once, with less than 20% in the top ten. Sequences were derived from PBMCs, sampled around atezolizumab (anti-PD-L1) treatment. The receptor source for this set is a man aged 55 to 69 with urothelial cancer.

The chain combines TRBV10-3 with TRBJ2-3; D remains ambiguous. Germline-derived CDR1 and CDR2 are ENHRY and SYGVKD. V was shortened by 0 bases and J by 0 bases, with 7 bases between the two germline ends. There are 15 residues in the CDR3. The CDR3 is CAISESGASTDTQYF. The CDR3 nucleotides read TGTGCCATCAGTGAGTCTGGAGCTAGCACAGATACGCAGTATTTT.

CDR3 in amino acids: CASGGTGQETQYF. DNA of the CDR3: TGTGCCAGTGGGGGGACAGGACAAGAGACCCAGTACTTC. The chain carries TRBV19 and TRBJ2-5; TRBD1 matches 8 bases. The CDR3 sequence is 13 residues long. Germline V gene sequence: CDR1 LNHDA, CDR2 SQIVND (reference sequence). With 8 bases clipped from V and 2 bases from J, the junction kept 4 bases outside the gene matches.

The rearrangement joins TRBV6-6 to TRBJ2-1; 7 bases match TRBD1. The V gene's germline CDR1 is MNHNY and CDR2 SVGAGI (reference sequence). The CDR3 runs 13 residues. V lost 2 bases, J lost 6 bases, and 1 base stayed unmatched. This chain's CDR3 is CASSYRQGNEQFF. The CDR3 nucleotides read TGTGCCAGCAGTTACAGACAGGGCAATGAGCAGTTCTTC.

The chain joins TRBV2 to TRBJ1-1; D uncertain. Germline loops: CDR1 SNHLY, CDR2 FYNNEI. Trimming took off 2 bases at V and 2 bases at J, with 6 bases between the two ends. This CDR3 is 13 amino acids long. This chain's CDR3 is CASSESINTEAFF. The CDR3, as DNA: TGTGCCAGCAGTGAATCCATCAACACTGAAGCTTTCTTT.

DNA for the CDR3: TGTGCCAGCAGCCGAACTAGCGGGGGATCCTACGAGCAGTACTTC. Its translation: CASSRTSGGSYEQYF. V usage is TRBV7-2 and J usage is TRBJ2-7; the match to TRBD2 covers 11 bases. The trim removed 5 bases at V and 1 base at J, leaving 4 bases unmatched. This CDR3 contains 15 residues. CDR1 is SGHTA and CDR2 is FQGNSA in the germline V gene.

The chain has TRBV30 and TRBJ1-5, with 9 bases that match TRBD1. In germline, CDR1 is GTSNPN, CDR2 SVGIG (reference sequence). This CDR3 region has 13 residues. Losses at the gene ends were 7 bases for V and 4 bases for J; bases not matched to a gene: 5. CDR3 region: CAFKGTGNQPQHF. The CDR3 DNA is TGTGCCTTCAAGGGGACAGGGAATCAGCCCCAGCATTTT.

This sequence joins TRBV27 and TRBJ2-2; D not certain. With 6 bases removed from V and 3 bases from J, the gap between germline ends came to 5 bases. Germline lookup yields CDR1 MNHEY and CDR2 SMNVEV (reference sequence). The length of the CDR3 is 12 residues. The CDR3 coding sequence is TGTGCCAGCAGCTCCTACACCGGGGAGCTGTTTTTT. It encodes CASSSYTGELFF.

The gene calls are TRBV2 and TRBJ1-3; a weak D match, TRBD1 (6 bases). CDR1 is SNHLY, CDR2 FYNNEI, per germline. The V end lost 6 bases, the J end lost 2 bases, and 11 bases lay between the germline ends. The CDR3 has 14 amino acids. The CDR3 nucleotides read TGTGCCAGCAGGGACAGTGGGACTGGAAACACCATATATTTT. Translated: CASRDSGTGNTIYF.

This chain links TRBV13 with TRBJ2-2; 9 bases line up with TRBD1. Germline V gene lookup returns CDR1 PRHDT and CDR2 FYEKMQ (reference sequence). The CDR3 loop spans 14 amino acids. The V segment lost 5 bases and the J segment 6 bases; nucleotides outside the gene matches: 4. CDR3 nucleotides: TGTGCCAGCAGCGCGACAGGGGGATCCGGGGAGCTGTTTTTT. This gives the protein CASSATGGSGELFF.

In this sample, this clone turned up once. The chain carries TRBV30 and TRBJ2-7, with D possibly being TRBD1 (6 bases). CDR3 size: 14 residues. V was clipped by 4 bases and J by 5 bases, with 18 bases between them. CDR1 is GTSNPN, CDR2 SVGIG, per germline (reference sequence). Here the CDR3 DNA reads TGTGCCTGGACGAAGGGGCAGGGGTACGACGAGCAGTACTTC. Translation: CAWTKGQGYDEQYF.

This sequence joins TRBV23-1 and TRBJ1-1, with unresolved D. TRBV23-1 is classed as an ORF, of uncertain function. The CDR3 runs to 18 residues. Trimming removed 2 bases at V and 0 bases at J, with 19 bases between. CDR3 coding DNA: TGCGCCAGCAGTCAACCTCGGCAGGCCGGAGGAATGAACACTGAAGCTTTCTTT. This gives the protein CASSQPRQAGGMNTEAFF.